This T cell receptor beta chain was recorded in a study of T cell responses to AZD1222 COVID-19 vaccine. Study details: Pooled samples include second doses given at about 4 or 12 weeks.

The study's findings and limits: Targets within unmutated variant regions were reportedly found for nearly half of spike-specific TCRs. Spike as a whole was targeted by vaccine-associated CD4 TCRs, dominant at 160-218 and 743-854.

As for this clone: Antigen unknown.

Generated by immunoSEQ multiplex PCR, the TCRdb table keeps only in-frame clones and is missing some. The table includes about 130,000 clones, 92% detected once. The length of the CDR3 is 17 residues. Trimming took 3 bases from V and 8 from J, leaving 22 bases between them. Germline V gives CDR1 MRHNA, CDR2 SNTAGT. The TCR comes from an adult in good health. This sample comprised peripheral blood, obtained on day 0 of AZD1222 vaccination. The rearrangement joins TRBV6-4 to TRBJ1-4; possibly TRBD1 for D (5 bases). In DNA, the CDR3 is TGTGCCAGCAGTGATTGGGTAGGGGTAGGGGATCGCGAAAAACTGTTTTTT. Protein sequence: CASSDWVGVGDREKLFF.